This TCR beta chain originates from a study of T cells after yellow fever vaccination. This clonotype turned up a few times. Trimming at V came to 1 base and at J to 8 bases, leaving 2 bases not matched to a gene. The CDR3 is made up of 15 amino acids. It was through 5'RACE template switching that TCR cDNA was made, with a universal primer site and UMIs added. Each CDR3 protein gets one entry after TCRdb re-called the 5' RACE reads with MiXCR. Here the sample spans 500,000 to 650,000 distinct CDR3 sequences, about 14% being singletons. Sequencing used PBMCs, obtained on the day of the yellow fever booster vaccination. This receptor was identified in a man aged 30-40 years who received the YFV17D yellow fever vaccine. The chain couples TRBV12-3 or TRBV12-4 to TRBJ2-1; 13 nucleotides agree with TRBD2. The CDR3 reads CASSLEGLAGHEQFF. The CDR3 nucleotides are TGTGCCAGCAGTTTAGAGGGACTAGCGGGGCATGAGCAGTTCTTC.